This record covers a single T cell receptor beta chain. The CDR3 extends over 13 amino acids. The V end was cut by 5 bases, the J end by 5 bases, with 9 bases between. Germline loops: CDR1 MNHEY, CDR2 SVGEGT. This specimen comes from a study of blood T cell repertoires in COVID-19. As for the study in general: Both acute and convalescent COVID-19 samples were obtained from the United States, Italy and Spain.

Per the original methods: By means of reference gene primer amplification, nucleated cell counts were estimated. Sequencing used immunoSEQ multiplex PCR; TCRdb keeps in-frame clones, though not all of them. The V and J calls and clone size were taken over from that table, and D and trimming were inferred from the DNA. The sample carries some 260,000 clones, about 88% recorded once. The chain is built from TRBV6-2 or TRBV6-3 and TRBJ1-4; D call uncertain. Material: peripheral blood. The clonotype originates from a woman in her 40s who had recovered from COVID-19. The CDR3 DNA is TGTGCCAGCAGTCGAGCGGAGAATGAAAAACTGTTTTTT. Amino acid sequence: CASSRAENEKLFF.